The next 18 T cell receptor beta chains were all read from a single sample in a study of blood T cell repertoires in COVID-19 (dated by TCRdb to 2019 to 2021). Libraries were made using the immunoSEQ multiplex PCR assay. TCRdb mirrors the immuneACCESS table, restricted to in-frame sequences. Some clones are absent from its copies; in checked studies, under half trace to an unresolved V gene, and the reason for the others is unknown. For this sample the table gives about 250,000 clones, of which approximately 85% were detected only once. In total, the top ten clones hold roughly 4% of the sample. The sequencing input was PBMCs or T cells enriched from blood (not recorded which). The receptors originated from a young woman who had recovered from COVID-19.

The chain recombines TRBV19 with TRBJ2-3; 10 bases match TRBD2. Germline V gene sequence: CDR1 LNHDA, CDR2 SQIVND (reference sequence). V lost 3 bases, J lost 4 bases, and 1 base stayed unmatched. The CDR3 contains 14 residues. CDR3 sequence reads: CASSMLAGADTQYF. CDR3 coding DNA: TGTGCCAGTAGTATGCTAGCGGGAGCAGATACGCAGTATTTT.

Notes on this clone: The junction shows a germline mismatch at one end, possibly a read error. V and J are TRBV4-1 and TRBJ2-7, with D possibly TRBD1 on 7 matching bases. Germline CDR1 is MGHRA and CDR2 is YSYEKL. The length of the CDR3 is 18 residues. CDR3 sequence reads: CASSQDFLVRDSSCEQYF. The CDR3 coding sequence is TGCGCCAGCAGCCAAGATTTTCTCGTGCGGGACAGCTCCTGCGAGCAGTACTTC.

The rearrangement uses TRBV28 and TRBJ2-2, with D tentatively TRBD1 (6 bases). Germline-derived CDR1 and CDR2 are MDHEN and SYDVKM. The CDR3 spans 15 residues. The V gene lost 5 bases and the J gene lost 7 bases, with 17 bases spanning the gap. The CDR3 here is CASSTPRDNFGELFF. The CDR3 coding sequence is TGTGCCAGCAGTACACCCCGGGACAACTTCGGGGAGCTGTTTTTT. Drawing the rest from reference TRBV28 and TRBJ2-2, the complete variable domain is DVKVTQSSRYLVKRTGEKVFLECVQDMDHENMFWYRQDPGLGLRLIYFSYDVKMKEKGDIPEGYSVSREKKERFSLILESASTNQTSMYLCASSTPRDNFGELFFGEGSRLTVL.

This clone occurred a few times. The CDR3 DNA reads as TGTGCCAGCAGCTTGGGGGGACTAGCGGGAGGATCCTACGAGCAGTACTTC. Its translation: CASSLGGLAGGSYEQYF. The rearrangement links TRBV5-6 to TRBJ2-7; TRBD2 aligns across 15 bases. Germline trimming cut 0 bases from V and 1 base from J; bases unmatched to any gene: 2. Germline V gene sequence: CDR1 SGHDT, CDR2 YYEEEE. This CDR3 has 17 amino acids. The full variable domain, completed using reference TRBV5-6 and TRBJ2-7, is DAGVTQSPTHLIKTRGQQVTLRCSPKSGHDTVSWYQQALGQGPQFIFQYYEEEERQRGNFPDRFSGHQFPNYSSELNVNALLLGDSALYLCASSLGGLAGGSYEQYFGPGTRLTVT.

The rearrangement links TRBV9 to TRBJ2-2; no clear D. This CDR3 is built from 14 residues. The V and J ends lost 0 bases and 8 bases respectively, with 11 bases between them. Per germline, CDR1 SGDLS and CDR2 YYNGEE. CDR3 DNA sequence: TGTGCCAGCAGCGTAGTTCCCGACGGGGGGGAGCTGTTTTTT. As protein: CASSVVPDGGELFF. The complete variable domain, with remaining parts taken from reference TRBV9 and TRBJ2-2, reads DSGVTQTPKHLITATGQRVTLRCSPRSGDLSVYWYQQSLDQGLQFLIQYYNGEERAKGNILERFSAQQFPDLHSELNLSSLELGDSALYFCASSVVPDGGELFFGEGSRLTVL.

This clone was seen more than once but under ten times. The rearrangement links TRBV14 to TRBJ2-4, with 13 bases matching TRBD2. Germline V gene lookup returns CDR1 SGHDN and CDR2 FVKESK. The CDR3 totals 18 residues. Trimming took 4 bases from V and 0 from J; bases not matched to a gene: 6. The CDR3 reads CASSRGLAGALAKNIQYF. DNA of the CDR3: TGTGCCAGCAGCCGAGGACTAGCGGGAGCTCTAGCCAAAAACATTCAGTACTTC.

This chain connects TRBV9 to TRBJ1-2, with 8 bases aligning to TRBD1. Germline values: CDR1 SGDLS, CDR2 YYNGEE. The CDR3 loop spans 16 amino acids. The ends lost 0 bases at V and 8 bases at J; junction bases unmatched: 12. CDR3 nucleotide sequence: TGTGCCAGCAGCGTAGGCAGGGGGCTCTCCTATGGCGGCTACACCTTC. Translation gives CASSVGRGLSYGGYTF.

V and J are TRBV27 and TRBJ1-2; D is undetermined. The CDR3 covers 15 residues. V lost 0 bases and J 5 bases, leaving 13 bases between the germline ends. Looked up from germline, CDR1 is MNHEY and CDR2 is SMNVEV (reference sequence). The CDR3 reads CASSLSPLAQYGYTF. The CDR3, as DNA: TGTGCCAGCAGTTTATCCCCATTGGCCCAATATGGCTACACCTTC.

The chain recombines TRBV6-4 with TRBJ2-1; 9 positions agree with TRBD2. The J segment lost 6 bases and the V segment lost 5 bases, leaving 5 bases of the junction unmatched. The CDR3 runs to 14 residues. CDR1 MRHNA and CDR2 SNTAGT come from the germline V gene. The CDR3 sequence: CASSNSLAGNEQFF. The DNA for the CDR3 is TGTGCCAGCAGTAATTCACTAGCGGGCAATGAGCAGTTCTTC.

This clone has just one count. The chain combines TRBV11-2 with TRBJ1-1; D remains unclear. Germline assignment: CDR1 SGHAT and CDR2 FQNNGV. V was cut by 5 bases and J by 4 bases, with 5 bases left in between. CDR3 size: 11 residues. The CDR3 is CASSQFTEAFF. The CDR3 region has the DNA TGTGCCAGCAGCCAGTTCACTGAAGCTTTCTTT.

The rearrangement uses TRBV24-1 and TRBJ2-2; 9 bases are shared with TRBD2. Germline CDR1 reads KGHDR; CDR2 reads SFDVKD. With 7 bases clipped from V and 1 base from J, the junction kept 12 bases outside the gene matches. CDR3 length equals 18 residues. This CDR3 reads CATSPIAGEKRNTGELFF. The DNA of the CDR3 is TGTGCCACCAGCCCTATAGCGGGAGAGAAGCGGAACACCGGGGAGCTGTTTTTT.

The chain carries TRBV7-2 and TRBJ1-3; TRBD1 is a possible D gene (6 bases). Trimming took off 2 bases at V and 2 bases at J, with 10 bases between the two ends. The V gene's germline CDR1 is SGHTA and CDR2 FQGNSA. The CDR3 runs to 15 residues. CDR3 sequence reads: CASSLQGSAGNTIYF. CDR3 DNA sequence: TGTGCCAGCAGCTTACAGGGGTCGGCTGGAAACACCATATATTTT.

This clone was detected only once. This chain links TRBV2 with TRBJ1-5, with no clear D. Germline V CDR1 and CDR2: SNHLY, FYNNEI. This CDR3 comprises 16 residues. Trimming took off 3 bases at V and 6 bases at J, with 18 bases between the two ends. CDR3 residues: CASSDRGSGSGQPQHF. The CDR3 nucleotides read TGTGCCAGCAGTGACCGCGGTTCGGGGAGCGGTCAGCCCCAGCATTTT.

V usage is TRBV6-5 and J usage is TRBJ2-7, with D possibly matching TRBD1 (6 bases). V lost 4 bases and J lost 4, with 11 bases in between. Germline CDR1 reads MNHEY; CDR2 reads SVGAGI. This CDR3 has 13 residues. CDR3 sequence: CASSFNREYEQYF. CDR3 in DNA: TGTGCCAGCAGTTTCAACAGGGAATACGAGCAGTACTTC.

V usage is TRBV28 and J usage is TRBJ1-3; D not certain. The CDR3 runs to 13 residues. Germline-derived CDR1 and CDR2 are MDHEN and SYDVKM. The germline V and J ends were trimmed by 3 bases and 5 bases, with 8 bases remaining between them. This chain's CDR3 is CASSLKQRNTIYF. DNA of the CDR3: TGTGCCAGCAGTTTGAAACAGAGAAACACCATATATTTT.

The V call is TRBV2, the J call TRBJ1-1; D gene unclear. The CDR3 is made up of 13 amino acids. Per the germline V gene, CDR1 is SNHLY and CDR2 is FYNNEI. The V gene lost 6 bases and the J gene lost 3 bases, with 11 bases spanning the gap. The CDR3 DNA follows: TGTGCCAGCAGGAGGGAACAGTACACTGAAGCTTTCTTT. Protein: CASRREQYTEAFF. Based on the CDR3 plus reference TRBV2 and TRBJ1-1, the full variable domain is EPEVTQTPSHQVTQMGQEVILRCVPISNHLYFYWYRQILGQKVEFLVSFYNNEISEKSEIFDDQFSVERPDGSNFTLKIRSTKLEDSAMYFCASRREQYTEAFFGQGTRLTVV.

This clone was seen once. This rearrangement joins TRBV9 to TRBJ2-7, with D possibly matching TRBD2 (5 bases). Trimming took off 0 bases at V and 7 bases at J, with 14 bases between the two ends. Germline-derived CDR1 and CDR2 are SGDLS and YYNGEE. This CDR3 comprises 14 residues. The CDR3 protein is CASSVAGESGEQYF. In nucleotides, the CDR3 is TGTGCCAGCAGCGTAGCTGGAGAGTCGGGGGAGCAGTACTTC.

Only one count was recorded for this clone. CDR3 nucleotide sequence: TGTGCCAGCAGCCCTAGCGCGGACACCACAGATACGCAGTATTTT. Protein product: CASSPSADTTDTQYF. The chain is built from TRBV7-6 and TRBJ2-3; the D gene is possibly TRBD2 (6 bases). CDR1 is SGHVS and CDR2 is FNYEAQ in the germline V gene. The CDR3 runs 15 residues. The V gene lost 5 bases and the J gene lost 2 bases, with 14 bases spanning the gap.